This record looks at one T cell receptor (beta chain) sequence and its context. V was pared by 1 base and J by 5 bases, with 9 bases of the junction left unmatched. Germline V lookup: CDR1 SGHTA, CDR2 FQGNSA. CDR3 length: 16 residues. The authors' processing: Reference gene primer amplification yielded estimated nucleated cell counts. Assay used: immunoSEQ multiplex PCR; TCRdb lists only in-frame clones, some missing. That table supplies the V and J calls and clone size; D and trimming were determined from the DNA. Of 250,000 to 300,000 clones in the sample, 88% were seen once. Symptom resolution, clearance, or two negative PCRs marked donors in Cohort 3 as recovered. The data were taken from a study of blood T cell repertoires in COVID-19. The overall study: Samples came from the United States, Italy and Spain, spanning acute and convalescent COVID-19. T cells, B-cell-depleted T cells, or PBMCs supplied cDNA or gDNA.

The chain couples TRBV7-2 to TRBJ2-5; TRBD2 matches at 8 bases. The TCR originated in a woman aged 25 to 39 who had recovered from COVID-19. Input material: PBMCs or T cells enriched from blood (not recorded which). In DNA form, the CDR3 reads TGTGCCAGCAGCTTAGGGCGGGGGGCTCTTATTGAGACCCAGTACTTC. It codes for CASSLGRGALIETQYF.